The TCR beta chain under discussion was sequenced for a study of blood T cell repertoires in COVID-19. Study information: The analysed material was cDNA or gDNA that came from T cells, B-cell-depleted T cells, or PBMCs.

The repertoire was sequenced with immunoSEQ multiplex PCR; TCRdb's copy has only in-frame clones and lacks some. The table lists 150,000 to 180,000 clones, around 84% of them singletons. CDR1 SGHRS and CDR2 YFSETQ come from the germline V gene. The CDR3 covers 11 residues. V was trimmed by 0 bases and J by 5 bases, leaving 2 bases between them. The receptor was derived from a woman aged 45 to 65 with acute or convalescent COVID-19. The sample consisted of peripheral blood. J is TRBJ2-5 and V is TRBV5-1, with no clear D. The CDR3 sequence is CASSLAETQYF. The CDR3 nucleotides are TGCGCCAGCAGCTTGGCTGAGACCCAGTACTTC.